The present T cell receptor (beta chain) was sequenced within a study of blood T cell repertoires in COVID-19. This clone was detected only a few times. Only in-frame clones appear in the TCRdb table, and some are missing; sequencing was by immunoSEQ multiplex PCR. The table records about 43,000 clones, around nine tenths of them present only once. The specimen sequenced was peripheral blood. The receptor's source is a man aged 35 to 55 with COVID-19, enrolled during active disease.

CDR3 amino acids: CASSQGPTSGRSPTSYEQYF. The CDR3 DNA reads TGTGCCAGCAGCCAAGGACCCACGAGCGGGAGGTCCCCGACCTCCTACGAGCAGTACTTC. V and J are TRBV4-2 and TRBJ2-7, with TRBD2 matching 9 bases. Germline lookup yields CDR1 LGHNA and CDR2 YNFKEQ. The CDR3 sequence is 20 residues long. Trimming removed 1 base from V and 0 bases from J; junction bases left unmatched: 16.